The sequence of this T cell receptor beta chain was determined in a study of blood T cell repertoires in COVID-19. In the original analysis: Reference gene primer amplification in the assay estimated nucleated cell counts. Some clones are missing from TCRdb's copy, which holds only in-frame ones; the method was immunoSEQ multiplex PCR. V and J calls and clone size are given by that table; D and trimming were obtained from the DNA. The sample consists of some 200,000 clones, roughly 84% of them appearing once. CDR3 length equals 15 residues. V shed 6 bases, J shed 6 bases, and the junction held 10 bases outside the gene matches. Germline assignment: CDR1 SGHTA and CDR2 FQGNSA.

The sequenced sample was peripheral blood. This rearrangement joins TRBV7-2 to TRBJ1-5, with 8 bases matching TRBD1. The receptor's source is a man aged 50 to 59 with active or convalescent COVID-19. CDR3 DNA: TGTGCCAGCAGTCCCGGACAGGGATTGGGTCAGCCCCAGCATTTT. Amino acids: CASSPGQGLGQPQHF.